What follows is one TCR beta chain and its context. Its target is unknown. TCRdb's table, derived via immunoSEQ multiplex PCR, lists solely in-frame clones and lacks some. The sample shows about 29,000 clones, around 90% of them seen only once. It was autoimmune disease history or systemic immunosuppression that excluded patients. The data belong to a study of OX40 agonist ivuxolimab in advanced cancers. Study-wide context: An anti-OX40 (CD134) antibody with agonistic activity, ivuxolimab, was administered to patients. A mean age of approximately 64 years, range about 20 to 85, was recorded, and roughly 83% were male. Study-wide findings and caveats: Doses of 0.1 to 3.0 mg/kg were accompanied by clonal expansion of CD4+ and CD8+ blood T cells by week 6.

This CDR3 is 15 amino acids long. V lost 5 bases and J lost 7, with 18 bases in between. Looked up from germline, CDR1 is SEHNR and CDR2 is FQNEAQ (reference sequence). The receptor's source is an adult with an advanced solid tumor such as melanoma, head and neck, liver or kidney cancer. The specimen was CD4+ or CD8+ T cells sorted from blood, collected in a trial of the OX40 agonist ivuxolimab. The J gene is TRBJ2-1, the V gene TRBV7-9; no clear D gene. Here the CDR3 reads CASSRLLGIGNEQFF. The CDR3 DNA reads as TGTGCCAGCAGCCGCCTCCTGGGGATCGGGAATGAGCAGTTCTTC.